The next 23 T cell receptor beta chains were all read from a single sample in a study of pediatric ulcerative colitis. This table comes from immunoSEQ multiplex PCR, and its TCRdb copy is limited to in-frame clones, with some not included. Seen here are under 70,000 clones, about 89% observed once, and the top ten hold nearly 1.5%. Sequencing was performed on blood. Source of these receptors: a boy aged 5-17 years who was a control in a study of pediatric ulcerative colitis.

The chain employs TRBV6-5 and TRBJ2-3, with D possibly matching TRBD2 (5 bases). Trimming removed 10 bases at V and 6 bases at J, with 20 bases between. The CDR3 has 14 amino acids. Per the germline V gene, CDR1 is MNHEY and CDR2 is SVGAGI. CDR3 DNA sequence: TGTGCCACCCCTCTGCGGGCGGTTTGTGATACGCAGTATTTT. Amino acids: CATPLRAVCDTQYF.

The V and J genes are TRBV5-1 and TRBJ1-2, with D possibly being TRBD1 (6 bases). Germline values: CDR1 SGHRS, CDR2 YFSETQ. The CDR3 covers 17 residues. V was shortened by 2 bases and J by 5 bases, with 22 bases between the two germline ends. The CDR3 DNA sequence: TGCGCCAGCAGCTTAAACCGGTCCGGGGGCAAGGGTTATGGCTACACCTTC. It specifies CASSLNRSGGKGYGYTF.

The V gene is TRBV7-9, the J gene TRBJ1-1; tentative D call: TRBD1 (6 bases). This CDR3 comprises 14 residues. Per the germline V gene, CDR1 is SEHNR and CDR2 is FQNEAQ (reference sequence). Trimming pared 2 bases from V and 1 base from J, leaving 8 bases between. In DNA, the CDR3 is TGTGCCAGCAGCTTAAGGGGGAGGAACACTGAAGCTTTCTTT. Protein product: CASSLRGRNTEAFF.

The V gene is TRBV7-3, the J gene TRBJ2-1; a weak D match, TRBD2 (5 bases). This CDR3 has 15 residues. Germline-derived CDR1 and CDR2 are SGHTA and FQGTGA. Trimming pared 3 bases from V and 7 bases from J, leaving 16 bases between. The CDR3 DNA is TGTGCCAGCAGCTTCGGCGGGTCGGGCGGTAATGAGCAGTTCTTC. Translated: CASSFGGSGGNEQFF.

The rearrangement uses TRBV10-3 and TRBJ2-1, with D unclear. The CDR3 spans 11 residues. V shed 3 bases and J shed 8 bases, with 5 bases lying between them. The germline gives CDR1 ENHRY, CDR2 SYGVKD. Written as DNA, the CDR3 is TGTGCCATCAGTGAACGGGATGAGCAGTTCTTC. Its protein product is CAISERDEQFF.

J is TRBJ1-2 and V is TRBV5-1; the D gene is possibly TRBD1 (5 bases). Germline V gene data show CDR1 as SGHRS and CDR2 as YFSETQ. V was trimmed by 4 bases and J by 8 bases, leaving 15 bases between them. This CDR3 contains 13 residues. The CDR3 sequence is CASSPWDGQGYTF. CDR3 bases: TGCGCCAGCAGCCCCTGGGACGGGCAAGGCTACACCTTC. The whole variable domain, filled in from reference TRBV5-1 and TRBJ1-2, reads KAGVTQTPRYLIKTRGQQVTLSCSPISGHRSVSWYQQTPGQGLQFLFEYFSETQRNKGNFPGRFSGRQFSNSRSEMNVSTLELGDSALYLCASSPWDGQGYTFGSGTRLTVV.

The V gene is TRBV25-1, the J gene TRBJ2-1, with D maybe TRBD1 (5 bases). The germline V gene has CDR1 MGHDK and CDR2 SYGVNS. Deletions cut 8 bases from V and 4 bases from J, with 9 bases between. There are 12 residues in the CDR3. The CDR3 region is CASQDRYNEQFF. The DNA of the CDR3 is TGTGCCAGCCAAGACAGATACAATGAGCAGTTCTTC.

This chain links TRBV10-3 with TRBJ1-5; D not certain. V shed 0 bases and J shed 2 bases, with 11 bases lying between them. Germline CDR1 and CDR2: ENHRY and SYGVKD. The CDR3 is made up of 16 amino acids. CDR3 DNA sequence: TGTGCCATCAGTGAGTCGTCATTCAGAGGCAATCAGCCCCAGCATTTT. It is translated as CAISESSFRGNQPQHF.

This chain joins TRBV5-4 and TRBJ2-7, with TRBD2 matching 10 bases. The CDR3 is 14 amino acids. From germline, CDR1 is SGHNT and CDR2 YYREEE (reference sequence). Trimming removed 9 bases from V and 2 bases from J; junction bases left unmatched: 8. The CDR3 protein is CAIQLAGGTYEQYF. The DNA for the CDR3 is TGTGCCATCCAATTAGCGGGGGGCACCTACGAGCAGTACTTC.

The chain combines TRBV7-3 with TRBJ1-2; 9 bases fit TRBD1. Germline CDR1 and CDR2: SGHTA and FQGTGA. The CDR3 has 13 residues. Trimming removed 5 bases from V and 8 bases from J; junction bases left unmatched: 6. The CDR3, as DNA: TGTGCCAGCAGCCCCGGACAGGGGAGGGGCTACACCTTC. This sequence encodes CASSPGQGRGYTF.

The gene calls are TRBV5-4 and TRBJ2-3; no clear D gene. The CDR3 sequence is 14 residues long. Per the germline V gene, CDR1 is SGHNT and CDR2 is YYREEE (reference sequence). V was pared by 4 bases and J by 1 base, with 10 bases between. The CDR3 loop is CASSVTRGTDTQYF. In DNA form, the CDR3 reads TGTGCCAGCAGCGTGACAAGGGGCACAGATACGCAGTATTTT. The whole variable domain, remainder taken from reference TRBV5-4 and TRBJ2-3, is ETGVTQSPTHLIKTRGQQVTLRCSSQSGHNTVSWYQQALGQGPQFIFQYYREEENGRGNFPPRFSGLQFPNYSSELNVNALELDDSALYLCASSVTRGTDTQYFGPGTRLTVL.

The chain carries TRBV10-3 and TRBJ2-2; no clear D gene. Germline CDR1 is ENHRY and CDR2 is SYGVKD. V was shortened by 3 bases and J by 6 bases, with 8 bases between the two germline ends. The CDR3 sequence is 13 residues long. CDR3 loop: CAISDPRSGELFF. In nucleotides, the CDR3 is TGTGCCATCAGTGATCCGAGATCCGGGGAGCTGTTTTTT.

The V and J genes are TRBV5-1 and TRBJ2-5, with 10 bases fitting TRBD2. The CDR3 is made up of 16 amino acids. Per the germline V gene, CDR1 is SGHRS and CDR2 is YFSETQ. V trimming: 4 bases; J trimming: 5 bases; junction bases outside the gene matches: 11. CDR3 sequence reads: CASSNELAGNMETQYF. In nucleotides, the CDR3 is TGCGCCAGCAGCAACGAACTAGCGGGGAATATGGAGACCCAGTACTTC.

This rearrangement joins TRBV5-4 to TRBJ1-2; D remains ambiguous. V was cut by 2 bases and J by 2 bases, with 19 bases left in between. There are 17 residues in the CDR3. CDR1 is SGHNT, CDR2 YYREEE, per germline (reference sequence). The CDR3 DNA sequence: TGTGCCAGCAGCTTTGGAGTGGTTAGCCAAGGGAACTATGGCTACACCTTC. Amino acids: CASSFGVVSQGNYGYTF.

The chain couples TRBV19 to TRBJ2-6; D not resolved. V was pared by 7 bases and J by 0 bases, with 10 bases between. The CDR3 is made up of 15 amino acids. Germline lookup yields CDR1 LNHDA and CDR2 SQIVND (reference sequence). As DNA, the CDR3 is TGTGCCAGTACCGCGGTCCACTCTGGGGCCAACGTCCTGACTTTC. Translating it yields CASTAVHSGANVLTF.

V gene TRBV5-3 combines with J gene TRBJ1-6, with D tentatively TRBD1 (6 bases). TRBV5-3 is noted as an ORF with a role that remains uncertain. Trimming left V 5 bases short and J 9 bases short, with 27 bases between. This CDR3 is 18 amino acids long. CDR3 loop: CARRCRRDKKGQRSPLHF. The CDR3, as DNA: TGTGCCAGAAGATGCCGCCGGGACAAAAAGGGACAACGTTCACCCCTCCACTTT.

For the CDR3, the DNA is TGTGCCAGCAGGGTAGTTGAGACCCAGTACTTC. Protein product: CASRVVETQYF. The chain couples TRBV27 to TRBJ2-5; no definite D call. From germline, CDR1 is MNHEY and CDR2 SMNVEV (reference sequence). The CDR3 has 11 residues. Between the trimmed V and J ends, which lost 6 bases and 5 bases, there was a span of 7 bases.

The genes are TRBV14 and TRBJ1-3; the match to TRBD1 covers 10 bases. CDR3 length equals 22 residues. Losses at the gene ends were 3 bases for V and 0 bases for J; bases not matched to a gene: 20. CDR1 is SGHDN and CDR2 is FVKESK in the germline V gene. CDR3 nucleotide sequence: TGTGCCAGCAGCCAGAAAATCCCGGGACAGGGGCTTTACACCAACTCTGGAAACACCATATATTTT. It specifies CASSQKIPGQGLYTNSGNTIYF.

This clone was observed a few times. This sequence joins TRBV19 and TRBJ1-6, with 8 bases fitting TRBD1. This CDR3 has 16 residues. Germline CDR1 reads LNHDA; CDR2 reads SQIVND (reference sequence). V dropped 3 bases and J dropped 9; count of bases not matched to a gene: 10. The CDR3 loop is CASSISGGEGSSPLHF. The CDR3 DNA sequence: TGTGCCAGTAGTATCTCAGGGGGCGAAGGTTCTTCACCCCTCCACTTT.

V usage is TRBV6-6 and J usage is TRBJ2-7; 7 nucleotides line up with TRBD2. Germline CDR1 and CDR2: MNHNY and SVGAGI (reference sequence). V lost 2 bases to trimming and J lost 0 bases; unmatched junction nucleotides: 4. The CDR3 is 15 residues long. CDR3 bases: TGTGCCAGCAGTTACGACGGGAGGTCCTCCTACGAGCAGTACTTC. It specifies CASSYDGRSSYEQYF.

The table lists this clone with a count of one. The V call is TRBV7-8, the J call TRBJ1-4, with TRBD1 matching 7 bases. CDR1 is SGHVS and CDR2 is FQNEAQ in the germline V gene. Germline trimming cut 5 bases from V and 7 bases from J; bases unmatched to any gene: 10. The CDR3 is 15 residues long. The CDR3 region is CASSPYRGEGEKLFF. For the CDR3, the DNA is TGTGCCAGCAGCCCATACAGGGGCGAGGGTGAAAAACTGTTTTTT.

The chain carries TRBV4-1 and TRBJ2-1, with 7 bases identical to TRBD1. The CDR3 has 16 amino acids. The V segment lost 2 bases and the J segment 3 bases; nucleotides outside the gene matches: 7. Germline V lookup: CDR1 MGHRA, CDR2 YSYEKL. Here the CDR3 DNA reads TGCGCCAGCAGCCAATTAACAGGGGTTCTCTACAATGAGCAGTTCTTC. This codes for CASSQLTGVLYNEQFF.

This sequence joins TRBV10-3 and TRBJ2-1, with D unresolved. CDR3 size: 14 residues. The germline gives CDR1 ENHRY, CDR2 SYGVKD. The germline V and J ends were trimmed by 2 bases and 8 bases, with 13 bases remaining between them. The CDR3 here is CAISERTGNDEQFF. The CDR3 DNA follows: TGTGCCATCAGTGAGCGAACTGGTAACGATGAGCAGTTCTTC.